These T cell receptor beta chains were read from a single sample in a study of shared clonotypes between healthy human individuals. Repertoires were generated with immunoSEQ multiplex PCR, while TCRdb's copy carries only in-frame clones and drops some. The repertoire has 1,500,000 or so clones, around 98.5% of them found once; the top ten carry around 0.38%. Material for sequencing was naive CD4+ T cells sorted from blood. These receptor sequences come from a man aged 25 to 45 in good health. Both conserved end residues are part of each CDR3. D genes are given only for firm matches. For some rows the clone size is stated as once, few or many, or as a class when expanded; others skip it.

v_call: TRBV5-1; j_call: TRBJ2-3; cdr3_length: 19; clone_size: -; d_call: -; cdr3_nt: TGCGCCAGCAGCATTCGACCATCCGGATTCCCAGGGGGCACAGATACGCAGTATTTT; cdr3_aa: CASSIRPSGFPGGTDTQYF
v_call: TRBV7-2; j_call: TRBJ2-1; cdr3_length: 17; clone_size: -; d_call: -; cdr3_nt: TGTGCCAGCAGCACCCGACCGACCCCCACGCACTACAATGAGCAGTTCTTC; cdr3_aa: CASSTRPTPTHYNEQFF
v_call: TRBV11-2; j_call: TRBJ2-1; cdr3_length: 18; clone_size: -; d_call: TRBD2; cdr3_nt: TGTGCCAGCAGCTCCAGAACTATGGCCAGCGGGAGTTTGGATGAGCAGTTCTTC; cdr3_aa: CASSSRTMASGSLDEQFF
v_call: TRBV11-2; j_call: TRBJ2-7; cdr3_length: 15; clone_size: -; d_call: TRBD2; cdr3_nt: TGTGCCAGCAGCCTCGGGACTAGCGGGAGCCACGAGCAGTACTTC; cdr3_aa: CASSLGTSGSHEQYF
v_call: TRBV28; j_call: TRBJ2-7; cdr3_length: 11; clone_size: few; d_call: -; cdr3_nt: TGTGCCAGCAGTTTATACTACGAGCAGTACTTC; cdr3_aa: CASSLYYEQYF
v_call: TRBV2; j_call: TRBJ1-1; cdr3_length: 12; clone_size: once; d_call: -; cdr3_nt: TGTGCCAGCACCGTCGTTGACACTGAAGCTTTCTTT; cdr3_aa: CASTVVDTEAFF
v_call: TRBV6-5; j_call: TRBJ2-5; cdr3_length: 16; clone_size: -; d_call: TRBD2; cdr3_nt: TGTGCCAGCAGTTACTCTAGCCTAGCGGCCCAAGAGACCCAGTACTTC; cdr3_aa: CASSYSSLAAQETQYF
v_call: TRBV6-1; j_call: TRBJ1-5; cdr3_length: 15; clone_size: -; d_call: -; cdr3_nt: TGTGCCAGCAGTAATCGGGACCTGAGCAATCAGCCCCAGCATTTT; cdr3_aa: CASSNRDLSNQPQHF
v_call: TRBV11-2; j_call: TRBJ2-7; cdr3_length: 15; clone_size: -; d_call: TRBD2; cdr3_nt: TGTGCCAGCAGCTTAGAGGGGACTAGCGTATACGAGCAGTACTTC; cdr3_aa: CASSLEGTSVYEQYF
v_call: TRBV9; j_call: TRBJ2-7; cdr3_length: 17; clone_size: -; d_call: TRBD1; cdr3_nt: TGTGCCAGCAGCGAGGGCACCGGGACAGGGGACTCCTACGAGCAGTACTTC; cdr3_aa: CASSEGTGTGDSYEQYF
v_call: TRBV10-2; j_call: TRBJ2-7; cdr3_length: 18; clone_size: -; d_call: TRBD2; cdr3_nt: TGCGCCAGCACTACAAGGAGTCGCCTAGCGGGAGGGATCCACGAGCAGTACTTC; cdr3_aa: CASTTRSRLAGGIHEQYF
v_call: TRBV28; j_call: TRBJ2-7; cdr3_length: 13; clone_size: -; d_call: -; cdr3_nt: TGTGCCAGCACGTCAGGCCCAGCCTACGAGCAGTACTTC; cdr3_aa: CASTSGPAYEQYF
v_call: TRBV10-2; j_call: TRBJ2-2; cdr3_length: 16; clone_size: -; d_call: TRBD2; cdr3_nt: TGCGCCAGCAGTCAACTAGCGCCCTCGGGCACCGGGGAGCTGTTTTTT; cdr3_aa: CASSQLAPSGTGELFF
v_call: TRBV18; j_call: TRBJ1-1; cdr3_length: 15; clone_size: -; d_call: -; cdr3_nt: TGTGCCAGCTCACGCAAAGCGGGGCCTGGGGTAGAAGCTTTCTTT; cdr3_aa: CASSRKAGPGVEAFF
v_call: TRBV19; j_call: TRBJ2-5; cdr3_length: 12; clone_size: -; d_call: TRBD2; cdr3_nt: TGTGCCAGTAGTATCAGGGAGGGGACCCAGTACTTC; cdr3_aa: CASSIREGTQYF
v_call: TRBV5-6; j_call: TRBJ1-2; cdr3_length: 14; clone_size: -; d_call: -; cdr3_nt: TGTGCCAGCAGCTTGGGCGCAGGGATCTATGGCTACACCTTC; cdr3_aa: CASSLGAGIYGYTF
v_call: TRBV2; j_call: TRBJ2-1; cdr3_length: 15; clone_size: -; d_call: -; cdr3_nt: TGTGCCAGCAGTGTGGAGGGAGCCAGGGGGAATGAGCAGTTCTTC; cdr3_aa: CASSVEGARGNEQFF
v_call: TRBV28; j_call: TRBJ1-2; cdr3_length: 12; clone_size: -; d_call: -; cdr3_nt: TGTGCCAGCAACCTGGACGCGAGTGGCTACACCTTC; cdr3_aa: CASNLDASGYTF
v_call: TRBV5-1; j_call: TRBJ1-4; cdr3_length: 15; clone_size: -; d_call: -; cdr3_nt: TGCGCCAGCAGCGGGACCTCGGGTCGGCATGAAAAACTGTTTTTT; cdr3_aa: CASSGTSGRHEKLFF
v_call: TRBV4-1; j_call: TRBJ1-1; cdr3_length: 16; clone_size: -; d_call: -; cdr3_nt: TGCGCCAGCAGCCCCCTTAGAGGGATGGAGAACACTGAAGCTTTCTTT; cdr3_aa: CASSPLRGMENTEAFF
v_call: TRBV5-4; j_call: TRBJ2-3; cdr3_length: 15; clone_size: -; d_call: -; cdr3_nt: TGTGCCAGCAGCTTGGTACGGCAGAGCACAGATACGCAGTATTTT; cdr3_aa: CASSLVRQSTDTQYF
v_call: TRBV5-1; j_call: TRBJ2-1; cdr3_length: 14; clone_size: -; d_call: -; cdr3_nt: TGCGCCAGCAGCACAGCTCCAGGGAGATATGAGCAGTTCTTC; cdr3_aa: CASSTAPGRYEQFF
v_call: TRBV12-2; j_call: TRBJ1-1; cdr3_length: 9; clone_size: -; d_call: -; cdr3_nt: TGTGCAAGTCGCTTAAAAGCTTTCTTT; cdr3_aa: CASRLKAFF
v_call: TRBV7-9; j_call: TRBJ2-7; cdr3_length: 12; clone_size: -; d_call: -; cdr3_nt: TGTGCCAGCAGCCTAAACCGATACGAGCAGTACTTC; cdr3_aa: CASSLNRYEQYF
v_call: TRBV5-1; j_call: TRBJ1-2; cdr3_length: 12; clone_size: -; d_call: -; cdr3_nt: TGCGCCAGCAGCCCGGGACTCTATGGCTACACCTTC; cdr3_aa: CASSPGLYGYTF
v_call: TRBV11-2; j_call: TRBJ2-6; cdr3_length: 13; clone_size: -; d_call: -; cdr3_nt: TGTGCCAGCAGCTTAGATCGCGCGAGGCTTGGGACTTTC; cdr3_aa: CASSLDRARLGTF
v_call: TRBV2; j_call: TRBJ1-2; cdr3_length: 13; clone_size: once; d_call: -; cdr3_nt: TGTGCCAGCAGTGAAGGACAGATATATGGCTACACCTTC; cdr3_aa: CASSEGQIYGYTF
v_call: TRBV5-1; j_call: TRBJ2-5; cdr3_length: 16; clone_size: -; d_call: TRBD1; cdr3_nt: TGCGCCAGCAGCTTGGACCCGCCAGGGGGTGGAGAGACCCAGTACTTC; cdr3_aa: CASSLDPPGGGETQYF
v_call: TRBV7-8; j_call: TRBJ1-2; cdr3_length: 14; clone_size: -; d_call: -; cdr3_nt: TGTGCCAGCAGCCGCCGGACCACGCCCGATGGCTACACCTTC; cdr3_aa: CASSRRTTPDGYTF
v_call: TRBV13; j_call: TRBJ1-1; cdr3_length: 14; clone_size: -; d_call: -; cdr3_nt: TGTGCCAGCAGCTACCGGATTCTGCAGGCTGAAGCTTTCTTT; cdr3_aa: CASSYRILQAEAFF
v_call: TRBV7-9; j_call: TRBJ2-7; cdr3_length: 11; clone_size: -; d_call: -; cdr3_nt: TGTGCCAGCAGCGCTTCCTACGAGCAGTACTTC; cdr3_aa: CASSASYEQYF